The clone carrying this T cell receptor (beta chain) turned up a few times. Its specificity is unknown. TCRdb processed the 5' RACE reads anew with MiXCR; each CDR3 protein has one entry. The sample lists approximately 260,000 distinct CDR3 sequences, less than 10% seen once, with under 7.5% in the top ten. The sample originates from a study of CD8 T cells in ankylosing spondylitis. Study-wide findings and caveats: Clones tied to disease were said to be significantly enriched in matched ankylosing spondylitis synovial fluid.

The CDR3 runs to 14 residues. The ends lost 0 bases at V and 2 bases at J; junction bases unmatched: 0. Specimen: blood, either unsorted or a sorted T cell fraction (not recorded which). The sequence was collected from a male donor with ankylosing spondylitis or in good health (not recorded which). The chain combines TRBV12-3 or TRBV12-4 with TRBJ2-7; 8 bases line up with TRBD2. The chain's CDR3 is CASSLASGAYEQYF. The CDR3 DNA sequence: TGTGCCAGCAGTTTAGCTAGCGGGGCCTACGAGCAGTACTTC.